These T cell receptor beta chains were read from a single sample in a study of shared clonotypes between healthy human individuals. Clones were read by immunoSEQ multiplex PCR, and TCRdb kept only the in-frame ones, dropping some. The table includes fewer than 1.4 million clones, roughly 74% detected once. What was sequenced was memory CD4+ T cells from PBMCs. The receptors stem from a man younger than 35 in good health. Some clones in this sample may be carry-over from other donors' samples. Both conserved end residues are part of each CDR3. The D gene is left open where the match is weak. Only part of the rows carry a size: once, few, many, or a class if the clone is expanded.

clone_size	d_call	v_call	j_call	cdr3_aa	cdr3_nt
-	-	TRBV7-2	TRBJ1-3	CASSFGFSGNTIYF	TGTGCCAGCAGCTTCGGATTCTCTGGAAACACCATATATTTT
-	-	TRBV30	TRBJ2-7	CAWSVRYRGQGFSYEQYF	TGTGCCTGGAGTGTAAGGTATCGAGGGCAGGGTTTCTCCTACGAGCAGTACTTC
-	TRBD2	TRBV5-1	TRBJ2-1	CASSLAPSGTAPGEQFF	TGCGCCAGCAGCTTGGCCCCTAGCGGGACCGCCCCTGGGGAGCAGTTCTTC
-	-	TRBV5-1	TRBJ2-1	CASSVNTGSSYNEQFF	TGCGCCAGCAGCGTAAACACAGGGAGCTCCTACAATGAGCAGTTCTTC
-	-	TRBV21-1	TRBJ1-5	CASSKPPHGSNQPQHF	TGTGCCAGCAGCAAACCGCCCCACGGGAGCAATCAGCCCCAGCATTTT
-	TRBD2	TRBV6-6	TRBJ2-7	CASSPRLAGGEQYF	TGTGCCAGCAGTCCGAGACTAGCGGGAGGCGAGCAGTACTTC
few	TRBD1	TRBV28	TRBJ1-2	CASSDRGYGYTF	TGTGCCAGCAGTGACAGGGGCTATGGCTACACCTTC
-	TRBD2	TRBV29-1	TRBJ2-7	CSVEQLTSGTEWEQYF	TGCAGCGTTGAACAGCTGACTAGCGGGACTGAGTGGGAGCAGTACTTC
-	-	TRBV28	TRBJ1-3	CASSFRAGNTIYF	TGTGCCAGCAGTTTCAGGGCTGGAAACACCATATATTTT
-	-	TRBV5-4	TRBJ1-1	CASSSGQTGPEAFF	TGTGCCAGCAGCTCCGGACAGACGGGCCCTGAAGCTTTCTTT
-	-	TRBV30	TRBJ2-7	CAWRKPAGMGEQYF	TGTGCCTGGAGGAAGCCGGCAGGGATGGGTGAGCAGTACTTC
-	-	TRBV5-1	TRBJ1-2	CASSLESGGDYGYTF	TGCGCCAGCAGCTTGGAGTCGGGCGGCGACTATGGCTACACCTTC
-	-	TRBV7-8	TRBJ1-5	CASSFQGSNQPQHF	TGTGCCAGCAGCTTCCAGGGGAGCAATCAGCCCCAGCATTTT
-	TRBD2	TRBV5-1	TRBJ2-3	CASSGGHPGLAGGPVDTQYF	TGCGCCAGCAGCGGGGGACACCCGGGACTAGCGGGAGGGCCGGTAGATACGCAGTATTTT
-	-	TRBV5-1	TRBJ2-7	CASSLGSTYEQYF	TGCGCCAGCAGCTTGGGTAGCACCTACGAGCAGTACTTC
-	-	TRBV28	TRBJ2-5	CASSFENRQETQYF	TGTGCCAGCAGTTTTGAGAACAGGCAAGAGACCCAGTACTTC
few	-	TRBV28	TRBJ1-1	CASSRETEAFF	TGTGCCAGCAGCCGGGAGACTGAAGCTTTCTTT
-	TRBD1	TRBV7-9	TRBJ2-2	CASSEIGGRTGELFF	TGTGCCAGCAGCGAGATAGGGGGCCGGACCGGGGAGCTGTTTTTT
-	-	TRBV30	TRBJ1-4	CAWSVREKLFF	TGTGCCTGGAGTGTACGGGAAAAACTGTTTTTT